The rows below give T cell receptor beta chains drawn from one sample of a study of Tregs in tolerant kidney transplant recipients. TCRdb keeps only in-frame clones here, not all; method: immunoSEQ multiplex PCR. The sample carries about 50,000 clones, over 85% recorded once. Material: CD8+ T cells from blood (PBMCs), obtained 12 months after the transplant. The receptor source for this set is a human patient who received a combined kidney and bone marrow transplant. The graft donor may have given rise to some T cells. The CDR3 runs from the conserved cysteine through the conserved F or W. A D gene is named only where the DNA matches it firmly. The listing skips clone size in some rows; elsewhere it reads once, few, many or a size class.

V gene	clone size	D gene	J gene	CDR3 DNA	CDR3 protein
TRBV4-3	few	.	TRBJ2-7	TGCGCCAGCAGCCAAGGACTAGGGGAGGCCTACGAGCAGTACTTC	CASSQGLGEAYEQYF
TRBV5-5	.	TRBD1	TRBJ2-7	TGTGCCAGCTCCGGGACAGAGTACGACGAGCAGTACTTC	CASSGTEYDEQYF
TRBV29-1	.	.	TRBJ1-2	TGCAGCGTTGAAGATGGCGGGGGCTATGGCTACACCTTC	CSVEDGGGYGYTF
TRBV9	once	.	TRBJ1-2	TGTGCCAGCAGCCCCCCTGGCAGGGCGTATGGCTACACCTTC	CASSPPGRAYGYTF
TRBV28	.	.	TRBJ2-2	TGTGCCAGCAGTTTTCCCCGGACAGAACTGAACACCGGGGAGCTGTTTTTT	CASSFPRTELNTGELFF
TRBV7-9	once	.	TRBJ2-7	TGTGCCAGCACCCTCCTACAGGGACCTTTCTCCTACGAGCAGTACTTC	CASTLLQGPFSYEQYF
TRBV28	.	.	TRBJ1-6	TGTGCCAGCAGTTTTGGGGCAGGCGATTCACCCCTCCACTTT	CASSFGAGDSPLHF
TRBV9	.	.	TRBJ2-7	TGTGCCAGCAGCGTAGCCCCAGGGAACGAGCAGTACTTC	CASSVAPGNEQYF
TRBV9	.	TRBD2	TRBJ2-3	TGTGCCAGCAGCCTACCAAAAGGACTAGCGGGGGGCAGCACAGATACGCAGTATTTT	CASSLPKGLAGGSTDTQYF
TRBV27	.	TRBD2	TRBJ2-7	TGTGCCAGCAGTTTCCTAGCGGGAGTCAGCGAGCAGTACTTC	CASSFLAGVSEQYF
TRBV21-1	once	.	TRBJ1-2	TGTGCCAGCAGCAATTTGGCACAGAACTATGGCTACACCTTC	CASSNLAQNYGYTF
TRBV9	.	TRBD1	TRBJ2-7	TGTGCCAGTAGCCCAGGGGGACACAACTCCTACGAGCAGTACTTC	CASSPGGHNSYEQYF
TRBV27	.	.	TRBJ1-5	TGTGCCAGCAGTTTCAGGGAAGGCAATCAGCCCCAGCATTTT	CASSFREGNQPQHF
TRBV5-4	.	.	TRBJ2-5	TGTGCCAGCAGCTACAATTCTCAAGAGACCCAGTACTTC	CASSYNSQETQYF
TRBV2	.	.	TRBJ2-7	TGTGCCAGCAGTGACGGGAGAGGTTACGAGCAGTACTTC	CASSDGRGYEQYF
TRBV7-9	once	TRBD2	TRBJ2-1	TGTGCCAGCAGCACAGCGGGAGTAGAGTTCTTC	CASSTAGVEFF
TRBV11-2	.	TRBD2	TRBJ2-3	TGTGCCAGCAGCTCGTTTGGTCAGCGGGGGGCCTCAGATACGCAGTATTTT	CASSSFGQRGASDTQYF
TRBV9	.	TRBD1	TRBJ1-1	TGTGCCAGCAGCGCGACAGGGTCGCCTGAAGCTTTCTTT	CASSATGSPEAFF
TRBV4-3	.	.	TRBJ2-1	TGCGCCAGCAGCCAAAGGGACTTGAGCTCCTACAATGAGCAGTTCTTC	CASSQRDLSSYNEQFF
TRBV9	.	TRBD2	TRBJ2-1	TGTGCCAGCAGCCACAGCGGGAGTCCCTACAATGAGCAGTTCTTC	CASSHSGSPYNEQFF
TRBV25-1	.	TRBD1	TRBJ2-1	TGTGCCAGCACCCCCTGGGACAGTACCTTACAAGGGGATGAGCAGTTCTTC	CASTPWDSTLQGDEQFF
TRBV15	.	TRBD2	TRBJ2-5	TGTGCCACCAGCACAATTAGCGGACTAGCGGGAGATGAGACCCAGTACTTC	CATSTISGLAGDETQYF
TRBV19	.	TRBD2	TRBJ2-7	TGTGCCAGTAGTCCCTTCCTAGCGGGGGTTTCCGAGCAGTACTTC	CASSPFLAGVSEQYF
TRBV9	.	.	TRBJ2-7	TGTGCCAGCAGCGCCGTTAGAGGGGAGCAGTACTTC	CASSAVRGEQYF
TRBV13	once	TRBD1	TRBJ2-3	TGTGCCAGCCACCTAACGACAGGGGTCTCTCCCACAGATACGCAGTATTTT	CASHLTTGVSPTDTQYF
TRBV7-9	.	TRBD2	TRBJ2-5	TGTGCCAGCAGGTCCGACGGCCTAGCGGGAGCTGAGACCCAGTACTTC	CASRSDGLAGAETQYF
TRBV7-9	.	TRBD2	TRBJ2-1	TGTGCCAGTTCCTACGGCGGGAGGGCCGTGCATGAGCAGTTCTTC	CASSYGGRAVHEQFF
TRBV2	.	TRBD2	TRBJ2-7	TGTGCCAGCACCGGGACTAGCGGGAGTTGGAAACAGTACTTC	CASTGTSGSWKQYF
TRBV9	.	.	TRBJ1-5	TGTGCCAGCAGCTCTGGGACAATTAGCAATCAGCCCCAGCATTTT	CASSSGTISNQPQHF
TRBV5-1	once	TRBD1	TRBJ1-1	TGCGCCAGCAGCTCCAGAACAGGGGCTGAAGCTTTCTTT	CASSSRTGAEAFF
TRBV19	.	.	TRBJ1-6	TGTGCCAGTAATCGAGCGTCTAGGGGGTTTAATTCCCCCCTCCACTTT	CASNRASRGFNSPLHF
TRBV7-2	.	.	TRBJ2-1	TGTGCCAGCAGCTTAGATCCGAGCTCCTACAATGAGCAGTTCTTC	CASSLDPSSYNEQFF
TRBV9	.	.	TRBJ2-7	TGTGCCAGCAGCCCCGAAGGGAACAGGGAGAACTCCTACGAGCAGTACTTC	CASSPEGNRENSYEQYF